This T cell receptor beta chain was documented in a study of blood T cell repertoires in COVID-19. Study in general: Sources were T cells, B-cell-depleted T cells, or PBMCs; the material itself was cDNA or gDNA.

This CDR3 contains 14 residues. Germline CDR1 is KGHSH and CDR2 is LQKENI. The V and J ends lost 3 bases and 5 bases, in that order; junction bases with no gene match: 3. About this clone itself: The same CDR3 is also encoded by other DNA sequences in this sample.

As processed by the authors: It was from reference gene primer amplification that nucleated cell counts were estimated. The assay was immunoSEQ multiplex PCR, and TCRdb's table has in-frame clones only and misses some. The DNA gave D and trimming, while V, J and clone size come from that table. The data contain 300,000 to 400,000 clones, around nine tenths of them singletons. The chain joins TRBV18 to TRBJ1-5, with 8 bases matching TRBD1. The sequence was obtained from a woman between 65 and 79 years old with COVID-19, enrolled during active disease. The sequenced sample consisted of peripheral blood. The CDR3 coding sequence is TGTGCCAGCTCACCTGGACAGGGCGATCAGCCCCAGCATTTT. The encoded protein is CASSPGQGDQPQHF.